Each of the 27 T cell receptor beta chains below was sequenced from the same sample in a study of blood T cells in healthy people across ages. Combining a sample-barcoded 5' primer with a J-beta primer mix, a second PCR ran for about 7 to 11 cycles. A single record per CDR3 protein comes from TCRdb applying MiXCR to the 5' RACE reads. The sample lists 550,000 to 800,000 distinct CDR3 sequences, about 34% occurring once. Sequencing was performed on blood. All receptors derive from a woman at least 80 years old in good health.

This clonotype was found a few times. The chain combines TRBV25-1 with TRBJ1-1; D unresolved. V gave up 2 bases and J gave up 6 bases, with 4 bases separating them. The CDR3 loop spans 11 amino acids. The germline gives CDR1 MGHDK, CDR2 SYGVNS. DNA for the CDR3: TGTGCCAGCAGTGAACATTCTGAAGCTTTCTTT. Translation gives CASSEHSEAFF.

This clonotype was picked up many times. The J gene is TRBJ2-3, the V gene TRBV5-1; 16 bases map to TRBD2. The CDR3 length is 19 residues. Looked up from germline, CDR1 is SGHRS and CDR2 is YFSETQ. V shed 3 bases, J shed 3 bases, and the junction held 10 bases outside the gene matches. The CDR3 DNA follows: TGCGCCAGCAGCTCGGGACTAGCGGGGGGGCAGGTCGTTACAGATACGCAGTATTTT. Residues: CASSSGLAGGQVVTDTQYF. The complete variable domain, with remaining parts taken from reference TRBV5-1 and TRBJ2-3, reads KAGVTQTPRYLIKTRGQQVTLSCSPISGHRSVSWYQQTPGQGLQFLFEYFSETQRNKGNFPGRFSGRQFSNSRSEMNVSTLELGDSALYLCASSSGLAGGQVVTDTQYFGPGTRLTVL.

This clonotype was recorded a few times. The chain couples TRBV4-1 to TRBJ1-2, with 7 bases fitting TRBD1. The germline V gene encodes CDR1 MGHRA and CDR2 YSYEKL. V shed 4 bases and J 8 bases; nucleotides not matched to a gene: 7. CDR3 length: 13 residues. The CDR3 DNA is TGCGCCAGCAGCCCGACAGGGCCGGGGGGCTACACCTTC. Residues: CASSPTGPGGYTF.

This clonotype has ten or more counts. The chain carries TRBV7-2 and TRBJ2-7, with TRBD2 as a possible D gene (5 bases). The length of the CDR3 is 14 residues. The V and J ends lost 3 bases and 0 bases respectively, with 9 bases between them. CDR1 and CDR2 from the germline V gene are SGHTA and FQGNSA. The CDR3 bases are TGTGCCAGCAGCTTTCCGGGGAGCTCCTACGAGCAGTACTTC. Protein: CASSFPGSSYEQYF.

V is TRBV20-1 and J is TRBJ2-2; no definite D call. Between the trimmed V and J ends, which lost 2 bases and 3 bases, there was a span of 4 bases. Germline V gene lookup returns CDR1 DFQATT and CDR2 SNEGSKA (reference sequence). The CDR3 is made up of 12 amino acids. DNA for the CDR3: TGCAGTGCTAGACCGGACACCGGGGAGCTGTTTTTT. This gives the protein CSARPDTGELFF.

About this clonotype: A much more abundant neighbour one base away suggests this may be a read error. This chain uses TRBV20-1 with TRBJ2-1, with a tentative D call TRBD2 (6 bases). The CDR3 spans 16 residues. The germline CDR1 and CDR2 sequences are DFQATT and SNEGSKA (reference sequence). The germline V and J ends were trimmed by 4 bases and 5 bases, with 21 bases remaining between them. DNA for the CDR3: TGCAGTGCTACCCGCCTTGGGGGGAAGGGAGACAATGAGCAGTTCTTC. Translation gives CSATRLGGKGDNEQFF.

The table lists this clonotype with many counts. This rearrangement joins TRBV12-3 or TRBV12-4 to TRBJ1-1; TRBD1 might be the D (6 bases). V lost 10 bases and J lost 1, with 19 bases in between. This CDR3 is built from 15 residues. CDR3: CATQPGTTGNTEAFF. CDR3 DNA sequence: TGTGCCACCCAACCTGGGACGACAGGGAACACTGAAGCTTTCTTT.

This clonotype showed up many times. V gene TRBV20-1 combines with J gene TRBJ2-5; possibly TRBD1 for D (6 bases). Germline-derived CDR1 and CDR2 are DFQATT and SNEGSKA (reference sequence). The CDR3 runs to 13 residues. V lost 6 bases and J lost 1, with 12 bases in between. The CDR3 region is CSAIQGVQETQYF. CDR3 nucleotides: TGCAGTGCGATACAGGGAGTCCAAGAGACCCAGTACTTC.

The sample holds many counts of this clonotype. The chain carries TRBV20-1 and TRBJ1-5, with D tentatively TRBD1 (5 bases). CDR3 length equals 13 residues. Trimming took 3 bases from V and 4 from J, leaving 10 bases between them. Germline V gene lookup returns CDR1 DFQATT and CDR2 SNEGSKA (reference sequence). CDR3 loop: CSASFTGNQPQHF. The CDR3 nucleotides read TGCAGTGCTAGCTTCACAGGAAATCAGCCCCAGCATTTT.

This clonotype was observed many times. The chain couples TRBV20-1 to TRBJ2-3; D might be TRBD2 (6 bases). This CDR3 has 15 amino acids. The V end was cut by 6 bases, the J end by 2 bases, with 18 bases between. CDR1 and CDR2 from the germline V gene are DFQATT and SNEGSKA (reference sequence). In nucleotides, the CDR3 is TGCAGTGCCAGAAGACCGGGACTCGACACAGATACGCAGTATTTT. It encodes CSARRPGLDTDTQYF.

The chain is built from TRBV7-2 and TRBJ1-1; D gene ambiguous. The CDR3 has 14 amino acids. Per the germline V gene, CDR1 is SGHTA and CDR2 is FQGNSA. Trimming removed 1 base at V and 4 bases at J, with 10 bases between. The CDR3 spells CASSLGAQGTEAFF. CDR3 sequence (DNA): TGTGCCAGCAGCTTAGGGGCCCAAGGCACTGAAGCTTTCTTT.

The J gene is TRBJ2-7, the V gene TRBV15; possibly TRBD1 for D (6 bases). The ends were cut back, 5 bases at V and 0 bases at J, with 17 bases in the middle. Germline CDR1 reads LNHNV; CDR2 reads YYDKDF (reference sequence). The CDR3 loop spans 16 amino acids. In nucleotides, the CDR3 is TGTGCCACCAGCCTCAAGCAGGGGTCGAGCTCCTACGAGCAGTACTTC. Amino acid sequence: CATSLKQGSSSYEQYF. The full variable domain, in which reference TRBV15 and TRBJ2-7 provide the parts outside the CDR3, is DAMVIQNPRYQVTQFGKPVTLSCSQTLNHNVMYWYQQKSSQAPKLLFHYYDKDFNNEADTPDNFQSRRPNTSFCFLDIRSPGLGDTAMYLCATSLKQGSSSYEQYFGPGTRLTVT.

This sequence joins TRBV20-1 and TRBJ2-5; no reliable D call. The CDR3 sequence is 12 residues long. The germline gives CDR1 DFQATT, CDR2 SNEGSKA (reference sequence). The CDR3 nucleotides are TGCAGGGCTGGTCCATCCCAAGAGACCCAGTACTTC. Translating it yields CRAGPSQETQYF.

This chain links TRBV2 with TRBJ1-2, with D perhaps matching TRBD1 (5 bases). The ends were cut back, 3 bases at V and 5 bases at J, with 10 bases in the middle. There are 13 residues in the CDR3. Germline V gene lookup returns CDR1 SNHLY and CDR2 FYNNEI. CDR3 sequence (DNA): TGTGCCAGCAGTGATGACAGAAAATATGGCTACACCTTC. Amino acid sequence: CASSDDRKYGYTF. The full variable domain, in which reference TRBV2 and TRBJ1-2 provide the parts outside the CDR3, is EPEVTQTPSHQVTQMGQEVILRCVPISNHLYFYWYRQILGQKVEFLVSFYNNEISEKSEIFDDQFSVERPDGSNFTLKIRSTKLEDSAMYFCASSDDRKYGYTFGSGTRLTVV.

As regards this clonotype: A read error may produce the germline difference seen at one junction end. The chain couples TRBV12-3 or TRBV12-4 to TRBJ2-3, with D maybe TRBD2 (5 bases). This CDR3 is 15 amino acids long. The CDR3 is CASSLAQASTDAQYF. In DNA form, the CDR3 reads TGTGCCAGCAGTTTAGCCCAGGCTAGCACAGATGCGCAATATTTT.

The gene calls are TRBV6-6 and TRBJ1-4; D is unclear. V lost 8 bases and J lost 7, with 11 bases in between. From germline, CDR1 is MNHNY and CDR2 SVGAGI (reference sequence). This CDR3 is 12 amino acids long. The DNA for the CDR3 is TGTGCCAGCCGGAGGGTTAGTGAAAAACTGTTTTTT. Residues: CASRRVSEKLFF.

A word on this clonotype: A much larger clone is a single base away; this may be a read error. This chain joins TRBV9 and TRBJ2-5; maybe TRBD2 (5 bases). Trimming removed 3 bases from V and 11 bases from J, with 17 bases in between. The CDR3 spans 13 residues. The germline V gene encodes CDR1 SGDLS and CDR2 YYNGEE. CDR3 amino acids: CASSAKGRGEQYF. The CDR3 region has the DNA TGTGCCAGCAGCGCCAAAGGACGGGGTGAGCAGTACTTC.

The CDR3, as DNA: TGTGCCACCAGCGGGTTACGGACAGGGGACGGCTACACCTTC. It specifies CATSGLRTGDGYTF. The J gene is TRBJ1-2, the V gene TRBV15; 9 positions match TRBD1. V gave up 5 bases and J gave up 8 bases; unmatched junction bases: 9. The CDR3 totals 14 residues. Germline lookup yields CDR1 LNHNV and CDR2 YYDKDF (reference sequence).

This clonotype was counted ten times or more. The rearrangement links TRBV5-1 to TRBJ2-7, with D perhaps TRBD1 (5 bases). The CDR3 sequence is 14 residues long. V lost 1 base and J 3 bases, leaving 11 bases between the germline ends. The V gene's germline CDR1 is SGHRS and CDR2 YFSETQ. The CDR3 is CASSLQGAGYEQYF. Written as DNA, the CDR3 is TGCGCCAGCAGCTTGCAGGGTGCCGGCTACGAGCAGTACTTC.

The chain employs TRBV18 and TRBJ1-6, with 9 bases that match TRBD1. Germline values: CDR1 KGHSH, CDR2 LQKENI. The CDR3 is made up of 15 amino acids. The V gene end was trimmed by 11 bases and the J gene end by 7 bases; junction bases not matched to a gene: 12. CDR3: CASQAGTGTNSPLHF. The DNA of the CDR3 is TGTGCCTCCCAAGCGGGGACAGGGACAAATTCACCCCTCCACTTT. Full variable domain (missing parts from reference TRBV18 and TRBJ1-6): NAGVMQNPRHLVRRRGQEARLRCSPMKGHSHVYWYRQLPEEGLKFMVYLQKENIIDESGMPKERFSAEFPKEGPSILRIQQVVRGDSAAYFCASQAGTGTNSPLHFGNGTRLTVT.

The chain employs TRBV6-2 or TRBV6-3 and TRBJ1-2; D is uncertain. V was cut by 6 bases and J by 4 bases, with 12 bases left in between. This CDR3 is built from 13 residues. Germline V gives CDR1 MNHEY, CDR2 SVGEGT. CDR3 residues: CASRTFQAYGYTF. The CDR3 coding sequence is TGTGCCAGCAGGACCTTCCAGGCCTATGGCTACACCTTC.

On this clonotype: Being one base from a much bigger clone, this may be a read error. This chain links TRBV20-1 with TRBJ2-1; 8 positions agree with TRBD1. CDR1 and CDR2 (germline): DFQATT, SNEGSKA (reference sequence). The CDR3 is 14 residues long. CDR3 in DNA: TGCAGTGCTAGAGTCCAGGGGGCCTACAGTGAGCAGTTCTTC. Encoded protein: CSARVQGAYSEQFF.

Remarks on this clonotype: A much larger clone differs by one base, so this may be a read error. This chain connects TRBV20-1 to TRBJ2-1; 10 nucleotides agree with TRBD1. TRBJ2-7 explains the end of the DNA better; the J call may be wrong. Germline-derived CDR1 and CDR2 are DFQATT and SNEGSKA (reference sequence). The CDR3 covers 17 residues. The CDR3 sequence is CSARGQGTLFSYNEQYF. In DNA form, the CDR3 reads TGCAGTGCTCGGGGACAGGGGACCTTATTCTCCTACAATGAGCAGTACTTC.

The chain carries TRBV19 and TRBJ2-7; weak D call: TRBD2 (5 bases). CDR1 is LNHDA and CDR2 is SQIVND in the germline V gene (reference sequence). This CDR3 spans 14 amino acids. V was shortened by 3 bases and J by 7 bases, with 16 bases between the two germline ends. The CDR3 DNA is TGTGCCAGTAGTATGAGGGAACGCAGCCATGAGCAGTACTTC. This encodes CASSMRERSHEQYF. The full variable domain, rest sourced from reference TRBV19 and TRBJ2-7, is DGGITQSPKYLFRKEGQNVTLSCEQNLNHDAMYWYRQDPGQGLRLIYYSQIVNDFQKGDIAEGYSVSREKKESFPLTVTSAQKNPTAFYLCASSMRERSHEQYFGPGTRLTVT.

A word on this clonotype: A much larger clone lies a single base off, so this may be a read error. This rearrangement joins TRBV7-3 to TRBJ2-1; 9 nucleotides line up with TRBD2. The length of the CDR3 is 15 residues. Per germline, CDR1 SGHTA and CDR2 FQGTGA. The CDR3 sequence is CAGSGGLAAENEQFF. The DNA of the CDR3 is TGTGCCGGCAGCGGGGGGCTAGCGGCGGAGAATGAGCAGTTCTTC.

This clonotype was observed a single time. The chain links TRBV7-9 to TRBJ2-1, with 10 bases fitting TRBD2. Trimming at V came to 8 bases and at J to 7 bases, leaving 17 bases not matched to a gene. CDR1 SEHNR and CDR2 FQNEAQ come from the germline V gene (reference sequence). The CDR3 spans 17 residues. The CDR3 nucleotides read TGTGCCAGCGCCATCGATCTAGCGGGAGTGGGTGGAAATGAGCAGTTCTTC. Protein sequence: CASAIDLAGVGGNEQFF.

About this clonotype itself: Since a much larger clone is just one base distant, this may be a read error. This CDR3 is CASSQGQGVGNEQFF. In nucleotides, the CDR3 is TGTGCCAGCAGCCAAGGACAGGGGGTAGGGAATGAGCAGTTCTTC. This chain uses TRBV7-2 with TRBJ2-1; 10 bases agree with TRBD1. The CDR3 contains 15 residues. Germline-derived CDR1 and CDR2 are SGHTA and FQGNSA. Losses at the gene ends were 5 bases for V and 7 bases for J; bases not matched to a gene: 8.